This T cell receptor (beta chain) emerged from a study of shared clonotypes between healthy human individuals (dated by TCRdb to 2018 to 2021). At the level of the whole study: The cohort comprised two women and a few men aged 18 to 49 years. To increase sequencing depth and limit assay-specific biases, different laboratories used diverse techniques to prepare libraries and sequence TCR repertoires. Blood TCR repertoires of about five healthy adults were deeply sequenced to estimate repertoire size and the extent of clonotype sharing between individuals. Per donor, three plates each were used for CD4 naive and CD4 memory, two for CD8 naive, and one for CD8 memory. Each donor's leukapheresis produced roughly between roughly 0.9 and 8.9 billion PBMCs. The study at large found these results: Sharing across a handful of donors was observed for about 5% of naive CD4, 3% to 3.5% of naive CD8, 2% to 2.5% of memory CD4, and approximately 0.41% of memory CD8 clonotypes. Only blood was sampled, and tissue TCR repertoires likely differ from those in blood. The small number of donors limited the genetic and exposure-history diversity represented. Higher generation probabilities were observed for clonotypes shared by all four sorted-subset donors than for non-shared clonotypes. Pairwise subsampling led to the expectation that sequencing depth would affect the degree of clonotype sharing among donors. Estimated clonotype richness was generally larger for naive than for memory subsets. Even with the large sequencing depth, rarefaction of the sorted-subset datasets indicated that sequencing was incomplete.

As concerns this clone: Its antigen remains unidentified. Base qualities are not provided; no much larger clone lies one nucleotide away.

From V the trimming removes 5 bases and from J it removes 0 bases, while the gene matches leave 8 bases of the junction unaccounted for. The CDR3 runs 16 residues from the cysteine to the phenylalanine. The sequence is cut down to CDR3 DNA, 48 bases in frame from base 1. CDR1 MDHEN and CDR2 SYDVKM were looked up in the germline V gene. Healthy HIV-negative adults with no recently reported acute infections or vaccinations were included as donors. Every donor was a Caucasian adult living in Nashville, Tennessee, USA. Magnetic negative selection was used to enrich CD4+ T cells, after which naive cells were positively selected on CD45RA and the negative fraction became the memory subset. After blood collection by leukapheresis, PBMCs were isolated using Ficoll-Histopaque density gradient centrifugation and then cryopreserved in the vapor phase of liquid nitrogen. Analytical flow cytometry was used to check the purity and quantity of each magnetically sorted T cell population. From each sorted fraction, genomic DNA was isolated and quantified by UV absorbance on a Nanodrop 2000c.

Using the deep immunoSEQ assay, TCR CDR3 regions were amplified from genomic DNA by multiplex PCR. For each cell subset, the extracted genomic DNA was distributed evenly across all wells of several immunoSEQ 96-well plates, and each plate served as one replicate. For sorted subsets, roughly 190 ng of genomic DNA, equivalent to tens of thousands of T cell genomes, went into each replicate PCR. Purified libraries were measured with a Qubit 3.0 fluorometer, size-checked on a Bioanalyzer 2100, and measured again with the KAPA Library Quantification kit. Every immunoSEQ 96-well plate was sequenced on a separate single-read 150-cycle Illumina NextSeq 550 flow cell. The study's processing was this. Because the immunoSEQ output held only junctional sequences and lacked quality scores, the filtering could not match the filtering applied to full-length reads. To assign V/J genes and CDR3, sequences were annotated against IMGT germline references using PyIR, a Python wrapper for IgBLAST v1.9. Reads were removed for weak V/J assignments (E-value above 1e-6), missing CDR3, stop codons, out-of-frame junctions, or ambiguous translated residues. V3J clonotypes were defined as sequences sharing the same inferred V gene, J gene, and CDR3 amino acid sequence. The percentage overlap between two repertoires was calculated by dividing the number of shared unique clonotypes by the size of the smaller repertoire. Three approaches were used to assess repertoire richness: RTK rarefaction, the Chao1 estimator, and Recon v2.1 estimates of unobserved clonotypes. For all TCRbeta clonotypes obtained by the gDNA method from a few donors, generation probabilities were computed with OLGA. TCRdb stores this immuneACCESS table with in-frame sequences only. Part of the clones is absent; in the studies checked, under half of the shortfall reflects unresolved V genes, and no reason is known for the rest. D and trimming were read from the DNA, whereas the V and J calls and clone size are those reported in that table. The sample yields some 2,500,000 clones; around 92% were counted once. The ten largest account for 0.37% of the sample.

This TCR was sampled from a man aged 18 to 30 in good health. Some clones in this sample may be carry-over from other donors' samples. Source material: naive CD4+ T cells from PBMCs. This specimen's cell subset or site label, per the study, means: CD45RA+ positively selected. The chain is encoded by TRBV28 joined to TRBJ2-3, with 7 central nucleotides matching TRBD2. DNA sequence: TGTGCCAGCAGTCCAAGTGGTAGCGGGAGCACAGATACGCAGTATTTT. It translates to CASSPSGSGSTDTQYF.